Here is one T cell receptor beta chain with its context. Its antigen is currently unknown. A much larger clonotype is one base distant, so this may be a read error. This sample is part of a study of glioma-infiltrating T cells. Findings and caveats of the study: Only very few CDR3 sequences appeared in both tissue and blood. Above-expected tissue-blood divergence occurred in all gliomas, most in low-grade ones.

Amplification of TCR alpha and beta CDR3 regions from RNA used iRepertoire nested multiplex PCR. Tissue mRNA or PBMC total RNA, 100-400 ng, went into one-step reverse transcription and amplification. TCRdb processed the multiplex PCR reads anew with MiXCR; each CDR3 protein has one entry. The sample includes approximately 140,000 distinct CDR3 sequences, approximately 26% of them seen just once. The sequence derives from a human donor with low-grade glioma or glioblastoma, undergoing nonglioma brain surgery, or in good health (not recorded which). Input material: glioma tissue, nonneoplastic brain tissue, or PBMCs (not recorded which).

CDR3 coding DNA: TGTACCAGCAGTGATACATTAGGTAACACTGAAGCTTTCTTT. Protein: CTSSDTLGNTEAFF. The chain employs TRBV6-4 and TRBJ1-1; D not resolved. CDR3 length: 14 amino acids. The germline gives CDR1 MRHNA, CDR2 SNTAGT.